The 16 T cell receptor beta chains below come from one sample, sequenced in a study of regulatory T cells in long-lasting Graves disease listed by TCRdb under 2021. In the paper's terms, the time point label means: newly diagnosed GD, antithyroid drugs for less than 3 months. For both TCR sequencing and RNA sequencing, RNA was extracted from PBMCs in TRIzol. The library was prepared using multiplex PCR. The reads were generated on an Illumina HiSeq 4000. iRepertoire HTBI primers and Arm-PCR amplification of CDR3 regions were used to construct TCR beta libraries. TCRdb's own reprocessing of the public reads used fastp at Q25 and MiXCR and kept productive beta chains. Records with the same CDR3 protein are collapsed into one entry carrying the most frequent genes and DNA. The sample has roughly 420,000 distinct CDR3 sequences on record, around 15% of them singletons. The ten largest clonotypes hold 20% to 25% of the sample.

The material sequenced was peripheral blood mononuclear cells (PBMCs), taken at new diagnosis, from a patient treated with antithyroid drugs. The source of these receptors is a female donor with Graves disease.

In this sample, this clonotype turned up many times. V is TRBV20-1 and J is TRBJ1-2; D gene ambiguous. V was trimmed by 1 base and J by 11 bases, leaving 17 bases between them. The germline V gene encodes CDR1 DFQATT and CDR2 SNEGSKA (reference sequence). This CDR3 spans 13 amino acids. CDR3 nucleotides: TGCAGTGCTAGAGGAGGGAAGACTGGGAGGTACACCTTC. Its protein is CSARGGKTGRYTF.

This clonotype showed up just a few times. A junction boundary mismatches the germline segment, possibly from a read error. The CDR3 DNA follows: TGTGCCTGCAGTTCAGGGCCCTATCAGCCCCAGCATTTT. Translating it yields CACSSGPYQPQHF. The chain employs TRBV27 and TRBJ1-5; D is perhaps TRBD1 (5 bases). The CDR3 covers 13 residues. Germline-derived CDR1 and CDR2 are MNHEY and SMNVEV (reference sequence).

In its sample, this clonotype was seen many times. This chain uses TRBV30 with TRBJ1-2; TRBD1 matches 11 bases. Per germline, CDR1 GTSNPN and CDR2 SVGIG (reference sequence). V gave up 3 bases and J gave up 7 bases; unmatched junction bases: 4. CDR3 length: 13 residues. The CDR3 sequence: CAWRDRGQFGYTF. The DNA for the CDR3 is TGTGCCTGGAGGGACAGGGGGCAGTTTGGCTACACCTTC.

This clonotype was recorded a few times. This chain uses TRBV29-1 with TRBJ1-2, with D unclear. This CDR3 contains 11 residues. Germline values: CDR1 SQVTM, CDR2 ANQGSEA. V shed 3 bases and J shed 7 bases, with 9 bases lying between them. The CDR3 protein is CSVDGSGGYTF. The CDR3, as DNA: TGCAGCGTTGATGGGTCCGGTGGCTACACCTTC.

Ten or more counts support this clonotype. CDR3 DNA: TGTGCCAGCAGCCAAGGAAGGGGCGGTAATGAAAAACTGTTTTTT. Protein product: CASSQGRGGNEKLFF. The rearrangement uses TRBV3-1 and TRBJ1-4; a possible D gene is TRBD1 (5 bases). Per the germline V gene, CDR1 is LGHDT and CDR2 is YNNKEL (reference sequence). The length of the CDR3 is 15 residues. V lost 1 base and J lost 4, with 10 bases in between.

A few counts support this clonotype. The chain carries TRBV7-9 and TRBJ2-1, with 7 bases matching TRBD2. The CDR3 has 13 residues. The junction had 9 bases not matched to a gene; V was cut back by 6 bases and J by 10 bases. Germline CDR1 reads SEHNR; CDR2 reads FQNEAQ (reference sequence). This CDR3 is CASRGGGVEEQFF. CDR3 DNA: TGTGCCAGCAGGGGGGGGGGGGTTGAAGAGCAGTTCTTC.

This clonotype was counted a few times. This chain joins TRBV6-2 or TRBV6-3 and TRBJ1-2; a weak D match, TRBD1 (5 bases). CDR1 and CDR2 (germline): MNHEY, SVGEGT. V was clipped by 4 bases and J by 4 bases, with 22 bases between them. This CDR3 spans 17 amino acids. In DNA, the CDR3 is TGTGCCAGCAGTTGGGGACCTCAATACCAGCACATCTATGGCTACACCTTC. Amino acid sequence: CASSWGPQYQHIYGYTF.

This clonotype was seen repeatedly, ten times or more. Written as DNA, the CDR3 is TGTGCCAGCAGACCCAGACTGGTCGCAAGGGAGCTGTTTTTT. Its translation: CASRPRLVARELFF. The V gene is TRBV12-3 or TRBV12-4, the J gene TRBJ2-2; no clear D. V lost 6 bases and J 9 bases, leaving 17 bases between the germline ends. The CDR3 spans 14 residues.

This clonotype was seen repeatedly, ten times or more. This chain's CDR3 is CASSVGPGLGGHEQYF. CDR3 DNA sequence: TGTGCCAGCAGCGTAGGGCCGGGACTAGGAGGACACGAGCAGTACTTC. The genes are TRBV9 and TRBJ2-7; 8 positions match TRBD2. The germline gives CDR1 SGDLS, CDR2 YYNGEE. The V segment lost 0 bases and the J segment 5 bases; nucleotides outside the gene matches: 10. CDR3 length: 16 residues.

The table lists this clonotype with a few counts. V gene TRBV29-1 combines with J gene TRBJ1-1, with D unclear. CDR1 SQVTM and CDR2 ANQGSEA come from the germline V gene. This CDR3 is built from 12 residues. The V gene lost 5 bases and the J gene lost 1 base, with 8 bases spanning the gap. The CDR3 sequence is CSVTPANTEAFF. The CDR3 nucleotides are TGCAGCGTTACTCCTGCGAACACTGAAGCTTTCTTT. The variable domain in full, completed from reference TRBV29-1 and TRBJ1-1, reads SAVISQKPSRDICQRGTSLTIQCQVDSQVTMMFWYRQQPGQSLTLIATANQGSEATYESGFVIDKFPISRPNLTFSTLTVSNMSPEDSSIYLCSVTPANTEAFFGQGTRLTVV.

This clonotype was seen many times. This chain joins TRBV2 and TRBJ2-5; possibly TRBD2 for D (5 bases). Trimming removed 2 bases from V and 2 bases from J, with 12 bases in between. Germline lookup yields CDR1 SNHLY and CDR2 FYNNEI. This CDR3 spans 15 amino acids. CDR3 DNA: TGTGCCAGCAGTGAATCTAGCCGCCGTCAAGAGACCCAGTACTTC. Translated: CASSESSRRQETQYF.

The rearrangement uses TRBV6-1 and TRBJ2-3, with D unclear. The CDR3 spans 13 residues. With 6 bases removed from V and 1 base from J, the gap between germline ends came to 8 bases. Germline assignment: CDR1 MNHNS and CDR2 SASEGT. The DNA for the CDR3 is TGTGCCAGCAGACCCTTACGCACAGATACGCAGTATTTT. This translates into CASRPLRTDTQYF.

The chain couples TRBV7-9 to TRBJ1-1; D perhaps matches TRBD1 (5 bases). Trimming pared 2 bases from V and 2 bases from J, leaving 9 bases between. This CDR3 region has 14 residues. Germline CDR1 reads SEHNR; CDR2 reads FQNEAQ (reference sequence). This CDR3 is CASSLMQGNTEAFF. The CDR3 coding sequence is TGTGCCAGCAGCTTAATGCAGGGAAACACTGAAGCTTTCTTT.

This clonotype occurred many times. The V call is TRBV11-2, the J call TRBJ2-3; unclear D gene. V was cut by 5 bases and J by 6 bases, with 21 bases left in between. The CDR3 is 16 amino acids. Germline CDR1 and CDR2: SGHAT and FQNNGV. CDR3 sequence: CASSKTPGLLGDTQYF. The DNA for the CDR3 is TGTGCCAGCAGCAAAACACCGGGTCTTCTGGGTGATACGCAGTATTTT.

This clonotype was found many times. This chain uses TRBV2 with TRBJ1-2; D ambiguous. This CDR3 is built from 14 residues. The V gene's germline CDR1 is SNHLY and CDR2 FYNNEI. With 0 bases removed from V and 4 bases from J, the gap between germline ends came to 9 bases. The CDR3 sequence: CASSEAPLIYGYTF. In nucleotides, the CDR3 is TGTGCCAGCAGTGAAGCGCCCCTCATCTATGGCTACACCTTC.

The V and J genes are TRBV12-3 or TRBV12-4 and TRBJ2-1, with TRBD2 identical over 12 bases. The CDR3 has 15 residues. The trim removed 4 bases at V and 2 bases at J, leaving 0 bases unmatched. The CDR3 loop reads CASSSSGGAYNEQFF. CDR3 nucleotide sequence: TGTGCCAGCAGTTCTAGCGGGGGGGCCTACAATGAGCAGTTCTTC.